The 17 T cell receptor beta chains given below trace back to one sample, sequenced in a study of cytomegalovirus exposure and HLA in healthy donors. TCRdb keeps only in-frame clones here, not all; method: immunoSEQ multiplex PCR. The repertoire holds 100,000 to 150,000 clones, with around 94% as singletons. The sequenced sample was PBMCs. Receptors originate from a woman between 18 and 29 years old in good health and CMV-seronegative.

V usage is TRBV7-3 and J usage is TRBJ2-2; 8 nucleotides match TRBD2. The length of the CDR3 is 16 residues. The germline CDR1 and CDR2 sequences are SGHTA and FQGTGA. The J segment lost 4 bases and the V segment lost 5 bases, leaving 9 bases of the junction unmatched. CDR3: CASSPSLAASTGELFF. Here the CDR3 DNA reads TGTGCCAGCAGCCCCTCACTAGCGGCTAGCACCGGGGAGCTGTTTTTT.

This chain joins TRBV7-6 and TRBJ1-6; D not resolved. The germline CDR1 and CDR2 sequences are SGHVS and FNYEAQ. The CDR3 covers 19 residues. V lost 1 base and J 5 bases, leaving 21 bases between the germline ends. The CDR3 here is CASSLERRVGSSDNSPLHF. CDR3 sequence (DNA): TGTGCCAGCAGCTTAGAAAGGAGGGTCGGGAGCTCGGATAATTCACCCCTCCACTTT.

This chain links TRBV6-6 with TRBJ2-7; TRBD1 agrees at 8 bases. The CDR3 sequence is 14 residues long. Germline V gene lookup returns CDR1 MNHNY and CDR2 SVGAGI (reference sequence). Trimming at V came to 6 bases and at J to 0 bases, leaving 4 bases not matched to a gene. The CDR3 loop reads CASRDRGTSYEQYF. The CDR3 region has the DNA TGTGCCAGCAGAGACAGGGGTACCTCCTACGAGCAGTACTTC.

The chain is built from TRBV6-6 and TRBJ1-1; no firm D call. Trimming took 2 bases from V and 3 from J, leaving 7 bases between them. This CDR3 region has 13 residues. Germline V lookup: CDR1 MNHNY, CDR2 SVGAGI (reference sequence). The CDR3 loop is CASSYDSYTEAFF. The CDR3 nucleotides read TGTGCCAGCAGTTACGATAGTTACACTGAAGCTTTCTTT.

The rearrangement joins TRBV7-3 to TRBJ2-1; a weak D match, TRBD2 (6 bases). The germline V gene has CDR1 SGHTA and CDR2 FQGTGA. The length of the CDR3 is 14 residues. With 1 base removed from V and 5 bases from J, the gap between germline ends came to 9 bases. The CDR3 nucleotides are TGTGCCAGCAGCTTAATGGGGGGAGACAATGAGCAGTTCTTC. Protein: CASSLMGGDNEQFF.

The chain couples TRBV28 to TRBJ2-7; TRBD2 matches 10 bases. Germline CDR1 reads MDHEN; CDR2 reads SYDVKM. CDR3 length: 15 residues. Trimming cost V 5 bases and J 2 bases; bases outside gene matches: 6. CDR3 DNA sequence: TGTGCCAGCAGTCCAGGGACTAGCGTACCCTACGAGCAGTACTTC. The encoded protein is CASSPGTSVPYEQYF.

The chain carries TRBV5-4 and TRBJ2-7; 11 nucleotides match TRBD2. V gave up 4 bases and J gave up 1 base; unmatched junction bases: 4. The germline V gene encodes CDR1 SGHNT and CDR2 YYREEE (reference sequence). This CDR3 comprises 15 residues. CDR3 residues: CASSRTSGGSYEQYF. The CDR3 nucleotides are TGTGCCAGCAGCCGAACTAGCGGGGGATCCTACGAGCAGTACTTC.

The chain joins TRBV30 to TRBJ1-5; tentative D call: TRBD1 (6 bases). Trimming removed 3 bases from V and 7 bases from J, with 28 bases in between. Germline V CDR1 and CDR2: GTSNPN, SVGIG (reference sequence). The CDR3 extends over 18 amino acids. CDR3 DNA: TGTGCCTGGAGCCAAAGATATGAGGGGCAGGGGATGGACCAGCCCCAGCATTTT. Encoded protein: CAWSQRYEGQGMDQPQHF.

V usage is TRBV7-9 and J usage is TRBJ2-7, with 7 bases identical to TRBD2. Trimming took 5 bases from V and 9 from J; bases not matched to a gene: 10. This CDR3 is built from 13 residues. Germline CDR1 SEHNR, CDR2 FQNEAQ (reference sequence). This CDR3 is CASSPSGDPGQYF. In DNA, the CDR3 is TGTGCCAGCAGCCCGAGCGGGGACCCGGGGCAGTACTTC. Together with reference TRBV7-9 and TRBJ2-7, the CDR3 gives the full variable domain: DTGVSQNPRHKITKRGQNVTFRCDPISEHNRLYWYRQTLGQGPEFLTYFQNEAQLEKSRLLSDRFSAERPKGSFSTLEIQRTEQGDSAMYLCASSPSGDPGQYFGPGTRLTVT.

The chain combines TRBV10-3 with TRBJ1-5; D remains unclear. The CDR3 contains 14 residues. CDR1 and CDR2 (germline): ENHRY, SYGVKD. The germline V and J ends were trimmed by 3 bases and 6 bases, with 12 bases remaining between them. The CDR3 loop is CAISDWRAVQPQHF. CDR3 in DNA: TGTGCCATCAGTGATTGGAGGGCGGTTCAGCCCCAGCATTTT.

The chain combines TRBV5-1 with TRBJ1-1; D perhaps matches TRBD1 (6 bases). The CDR3 is 14 amino acids. Germline V CDR1 and CDR2: SGHRS, YFSETQ. V lost 4 bases and J lost 1, with 11 bases in between. The CDR3 is CASSHGTTNTEAFF. The CDR3 DNA reads TGCGCCAGCAGCCACGGGACAACGAACACTGAAGCTTTCTTT.

The V gene is TRBV9, the J gene TRBJ2-3; 11 bases line up with TRBD2. J lost 6 bases, V lost 5 bases, and 11 bases had no gene match. This CDR3 spans 16 amino acids. Germline V gene sequence: CDR1 SGDLS, CDR2 YYNGEE. The CDR3, as DNA: TGTGCCAGCAGTGCGGGGTCGACTAGCGGGGAGGATACGCAGTATTTT. It translates to CASSAGSTSGEDTQYF.

The V gene is TRBV5-1, the J gene TRBJ1-2; 7 bases line up with TRBD1. CDR1 is SGHRS and CDR2 is YFSETQ in the germline V gene. This CDR3 region has 14 residues. The V segment lost 0 bases and the J segment 4 bases; nucleotides outside the gene matches: 3. CDR3 sequence (DNA): TGCGCCAGCAGCTTGGCACAGGGGCGCTATGGCTACACCTTC. Translation: CASSLAQGRYGYTF.

This clone was observed a single time. This chain uses TRBV29-1 with TRBJ1-1; 8 nucleotides align to TRBD1. CDR1 is SQVTM, CDR2 ANQGSEA, per germline. The ends lost 7 bases at V and 2 bases at J; junction bases unmatched: 6. The CDR3 sequence is 13 residues long. Written as DNA, the CDR3 is TGCAGCGGGGGTGGGACAGGAAACACTGAAGCTTTCTTT. Translating it yields CSGGGTGNTEAFF.

The CDR3 is CASSPTGTSGALEQYF. DNA for the CDR3: TGTGCCAGCAGCCCGACCGGGACTAGCGGGGCTCTCGAGCAGTACTTC. The rearrangement links TRBV5-6 to TRBJ2-7; the match to TRBD2 covers 13 bases. The CDR3 loop spans 16 amino acids. The germline V gene has CDR1 SGHDT and CDR2 YYEEEE. The J segment lost 6 bases and the V segment lost 4 bases, leaving 10 bases of the junction unmatched. The entire variable domain, with the rest obtained from reference TRBV5-6 and TRBJ2-7, is as follows: DAGVTQSPTHLIKTRGQQVTLRCSPKSGHDTVSWYQQALGQGPQFIFQYYEEEERQRGNFPDRFSGHQFPNYSSELNVNALLLGDSALYLCASSPTGTSGALEQYFGPGTRLTVT.

J is TRBJ2-1 and V is TRBV27; TRBD2 aligns across 15 bases. Germline lookup yields CDR1 MNHEY and CDR2 SMNVEV (reference sequence). CDR3 length equals 18 residues. V gave up 6 bases and J gave up 6 bases; unmatched junction bases: 12. The CDR3 loop is CASREPGLAGGGTNEQFF. CDR3 in DNA: TGTGCCAGCAGAGAACCGGGACTAGCGGGAGGAGGAACCAATGAGCAGTTCTTC.

This clone was detected once. V usage is TRBV28 and J usage is TRBJ1-1; perhaps TRBD1 as D (6 bases). Between the trimmed V and J ends, which lost 3 bases and 1 base, there was a span of 9 bases. Germline loops: CDR1 MDHEN, CDR2 SYDVKM. This CDR3 is 14 amino acids long. Written as DNA, the CDR3 is TGTGCCAGCAGTTTGGGACATAAGAACACTGAAGCTTTCTTT. It yields the protein CASSLGHKNTEAFF.